These T cell receptor beta chains were read from a single sample in a study of cytomegalovirus exposure and HLA in healthy donors. Profiled with immunoSEQ multiplex PCR; TCRdb holds only in-frame clones, not every one. Here the sample spans 150,000 to 200,000 clones, around nine tenths being singletons. The specimen was PBMCs. The receptors shown here come from a woman in her late teens or twenties in good health and CMV-seronegative. CDR3s include the opening cysteine and the closing phenylalanine or tryptophan. The order of the fields is J gene, V gene, clone size, D gene, CDR3 protein, CDR3 DNA. A D gene is named only where the DNA matches it firmly. Where a row states a size, it is once, few, many or the class of an expanded clone; other rows omit it.

>TRBJ2-5|TRBV18|few|TRBD1
CASSPRQGAVSETQYF
TGTGCCAGCTCACCACGGCAGGGGGCGGTTTCAGAGACCCAGTACTTC
>TRBJ2-7|TRBV11-2|.|.
CASSQTQFLGSSYEQYF
TGTGCCAGCAGTCAAACCCAGTTCTTGGGGAGCTCCTACGAGCAGTACTTC
>TRBJ1-5|TRBV21-1|.|.
CASTRTDVSNRPQHF
TGTGCCAGCACCCGGACAGACGTAAGCAATCGGCCCCAGCATTTT
>TRBJ1-3|TRBV6-1|.|.
CASNTQVALGNTIYF
TGTGCCAGCAATACACAGGTTGCTCTAGGAAACACCATATATTTT
>TRBJ1-2|TRBV5-6|.|.
CASSRLRGAHYGYTF
TGTGCCAGCAGTCGACTGCGGGGGGCACACTATGGCTACACCTTC
>TRBJ2-7|TRBV5-4|.|TRBD2
CANSLGLAGDEQYF
TGTGCCAACAGCTTGGGACTAGCGGGAGACGAGCAGTACTTC
>TRBJ2-3|TRBV5-1|.|.
CASSLDPPGGGTDTQYF
TGCGCCAGCAGCTTGGATCCCCCCGGGGGAGGCACAGATACGCAGTATTTT
>TRBJ2-1|TRBV9|.|TRBD2
CASSTSGRAGDEQFF
TGTGCCAGCAGCACCAGCGGGAGGGCCGGGGATGAGCAGTTCTTC
>TRBJ2-1|TRBV7-2|.|TRBD2
CASSPRPGLAGGEQFF
TGTGCCAGCAGCCCGAGGCCGGGACTAGCGGGGGGTGAGCAGTTCTTC
>TRBJ2-3|TRBV7-3|.|.
CASSFGGTDTQYF
TGTGCCAGCAGCTTCGGGGGCACAGATACGCAGTATTTT
>TRBJ1-2|TRBV29-1|.|.
CSVVVARNGYTF
TGCAGCGTGGTAGTAGCCCGGAATGGCTACACCTTC
>TRBJ1-1|TRBV28|few|.
CASSLRSSRPDRNVEAFF
TGTGCCAGCAGTTTAAGGTCGTCTCGCCCCGACAGGAATGTAGAAGCTTTCTTT
>TRBJ2-1|TRBV19|.|TRBD2
CASSTSGLREQFF
TGTGCCAGTAGCACTAGCGGCCTTAGGGAGCAGTTCTTC
>TRBJ2-7|TRBV4-1|.|.
CATGEGGEQYF
TGCGCCACCGGGGAAGGTGGCGAGCAGTACTTC
>TRBJ2-5|TRBV18|.|TRBD2
CASSPRDGGASQETQYF
TGTGCCAGCTCACCACGGGACGGGGGGGCATCCCAAGAGACCCAGTACTTC
>TRBJ1-5|TRBV19|.|.
CASSSGRGRSNQPQHF
TGTGCCAGTAGTTCGGGGAGGGGTCGGAGCAATCAGCCCCAGCATTTT
>TRBJ2-2|TRBV27|.|.
CASSLRVWTGELFF
TGTGCCAGCAGTCTCCGGGTTTGGACCGGGGAGCTGTTTTTT
>TRBJ2-2|TRBV19|.|.
CASSATNTGELFF
TGTGCCAGTAGTGCCACAAACACCGGGGAGCTGTTTTTT
>TRBJ1-6|TRBV19|.|TRBD1
CASMPGQDNSPLHF
TGTGCCAGTATGCCCGGACAGGATAATTCACCCCTCCACTTT
>TRBJ2-7|TRBV4-1|.|TRBD1
CASSRTGTDYEQYF
TGCGCCAGCAGCCGAACCGGGACAGACTACGAGCAGTACTTC
>TRBJ2-7|TRBV6-1|.|.
CASSEAPLYEQYF
TGTGCCAGCAGTGAAGCGCCCCTTTACGAGCAGTACTTC
>TRBJ2-5|TRBV9|.|TRBD2
CASSVDPSGRGETQYF
TGTGCCAGCAGCGTAGACCCTAGCGGGAGGGGAGAGACCCAGTACTTC
>TRBJ2-5|TRBV5-3|.|TRBD2
CARRTRHSNSGSFRETQYF
TGTGCCAGAAGGACCCGGCACAGCAATAGCGGGAGTTTCCGGGAGACCCAGTACTTC
>TRBJ1-2|TRBV28|.|.
CASSLVDRNGYTF
TGTGCCAGCAGTTTAGTGGACAGAAATGGCTACACCTTC
>TRBJ2-7|TRBV27|.|TRBD2
CASSLSGTSSYEQYF
TGTGCCAGCAGCCTCTCCGGGACTAGCTCCTACGAGCAGTACTTC
>TRBJ2-1|TRBV7-2|.|.
CASSLQASLYNEQFF
TGTGCCAGCAGCTTACAAGCTTCCCTCTACAATGAGCAGTTCTTC
>TRBJ2-3|TRBV7-2|once|TRBD1
CASSLGSTGGTDTQYF
TGTGCCAGCAGCTTAGGTTCGACAGGGGGCACAGATACGCAGTATTTT
>TRBJ2-2|TRBV6-5|.|TRBD2
CASSYSGLAYGELFF
TGTGCCAGCAGTTACTCGGGACTAGCATACGGGGAGCTGTTTTTT